These T cell receptor beta chains were read from a single sample in a study of OX40 agonist ivuxolimab in advanced cancers. TCRdb's table, derived via immunoSEQ multiplex PCR, lists solely in-frame clones and lacks some. Of about 92,000 clones in the sample, under 90% were seen once. The source was CD4+ or CD8+ T cells sorted from blood, collected in a trial of the OX40 agonist ivuxolimab. These receptors were taken from an adult with an advanced solid tumor such as melanoma, head and neck, liver or kidney cancer. Each CDR3 is given without its conserved first and last residue.

>TRBJ2-4|TRBV6-5
ASRITGGAKNIQY
>TRBJ1-1|TRBV5-1
ASSWGEFRTEAF
>.|TRBV9
ASSVTTGGYEQY
>TRBJ2-3|TRBV5-4
ASSSLAGGRGDTQY
>TRBJ2-7|TRBV15
ATSRDPSQGEAGFYEQY
>TRBJ1-1|TRBV7-9
ASSLNTEAF
>TRBJ1-2|TRBV27
ASSLGQGFYGYT
>TRBJ2-5|TRBV7-6
ASSLIDRVGETQY
>TRBJ2-7|TRBV6-5
ASSEQGPPYEQY
>TRBJ2-7|TRBV29-1
SVAQGASGTYEQY
>TRBJ2-7|TRBV19
ASSIRTSGGAGEQY
>TRBJ2-1|TRBV7-9
ASSLVLLSNEQF
>TRBJ1-4|TRBV7-2
ASSPSEEKLF
>TRBJ1-1|TRBV7-2
ASSLSGGLLWAF
>.|TRBV30
AWSQSSSYEQY
>TRBJ1-1|TRBV6-6
ASSYSGGTEAF
>TRBJ1-6|TRBV7-2
ASSSVLPRNSPLH
>TRBJ2-1|TRBV27
ASSLRGAEEQF
>TRBJ1-1|TRBV6-1
ASSETRVGTEAF
>TRBJ1-5|TRBV6-5
ASSYSHPENGQPQH
>TRBJ2-5|TRBV5-1
ATTLGLGVFQETQY
>TRBJ1-6|TRBV5-5
ASSLEGGLH
>TRBJ2-7|TRBV27
ASISTGTGFLGGTDEQY
>TRBJ2-5|TRBV28
ASSLGLLGSGAQY
>TRBJ1-5|TRBV5-1
ASSLGQFNQPQH
>TRBJ2-2|TRBV19
ASTPHPDRVNTGELF
>TRBJ2-7|TRBV23-1
ASSQSWGREGYEQY
>TRBJ2-5|TRBV9
ASSVAGSGETQY
>.|TRBV27
ASSFRGGIYEQY